This T cell receptor beta chain comes out of a study of blood T cell repertoires in COVID-19 (dated by TCRdb to 2020 to 2022). Regarding the research as a whole: Collaborator samples came from the United States, Italy and Spain and covered acute and convalescent phases of COVID-19. Subjects who had been exposed to COVID-19, were actively infected with it, or had recovered from it provided the deeply sampled blood TCRbeta repertoires that made up the dataset. The prospective study material was composed of cDNA or gDNA derived from T cells, B-cell-depleted T cells, or PBMCs. A de-identified subject ID, COVID-19 status, age in years and sex were almost always included in the sample metadata. The samples were drawn from two sources: the first 160 participants of the ongoing ImmuneRACE study, and some 1,300 subjects contributed by 6 global collaborators. A freely available public database, intended as a resource for researchers studying the immune response to SARS-CoV-2, is where the repertoires were released. Where HLA class I and class II types were available, the types were taken from metadata supplied by the sample provider, not from assay-based typing.

In regard to this clone: The clone's antigen remains unknown. Base qualities are missing; no much larger clone stands one base away.

Each collaborating institution followed its own protocols to collect whole blood in K2EDTA tubes. For TCRbeta analysis, collaborators shipped samples as frozen whole blood, isolated PBMCs, or DNA extracted from either of those sample types. The paper as a whole reports these results and caveats: Clinical and demographic metadata were provided uncurated, with the amount varying by source and participant.

Measured from the cysteine to the phenylalanine, the CDR3 is 14 residues long. Only CDR3 DNA remains: 42 bases, in frame from the first base. The immunoSEQ Assay, a bias-controlled multiplex PCR, was used to amplify TCRbeta CDR3 regions from genomic DNA. As for how the authors treated the data: Nucleated cell counts per sample were estimated from amplification of reference gene primers within the assay. Sequence reads were collapsed and filtered to measure the absolute abundance of every unique TCRbeta CDR3 rearrangement. For each sample, productive Simpson clonality was calculated as the square root of Simpson's diversity index over productive rearrangements. This immuneACCESS table, as held by TCRdb, lists in-frame sequences with V and J called but not all clones. Of the missing ones, under half trace to an unresolved V gene in checked studies; the others have no known cause. That table gives V, J and clone size, and the DNA gave D and trimming. This sample is represented by 95,000 to 100,000 clones; approximately 92% of them were singletons. The ten largest account for less than 7.5% of the sample.

Rearrangement joined TRBV21-1 to TRBJ2-5; the table's D call of TRBD2 was not tested on the DNA. TRBV21-1 is recorded as a pseudogene. The source is a man in his fifties with active COVID-19. The sequenced material came from peripheral blood. The CDR3 sequence is CASSKDTGQETQYF. The nucleotide sequence reads TGTGCCAGCAGCAAAGACACGGGCCAAGAGACCCAGTACTTC.